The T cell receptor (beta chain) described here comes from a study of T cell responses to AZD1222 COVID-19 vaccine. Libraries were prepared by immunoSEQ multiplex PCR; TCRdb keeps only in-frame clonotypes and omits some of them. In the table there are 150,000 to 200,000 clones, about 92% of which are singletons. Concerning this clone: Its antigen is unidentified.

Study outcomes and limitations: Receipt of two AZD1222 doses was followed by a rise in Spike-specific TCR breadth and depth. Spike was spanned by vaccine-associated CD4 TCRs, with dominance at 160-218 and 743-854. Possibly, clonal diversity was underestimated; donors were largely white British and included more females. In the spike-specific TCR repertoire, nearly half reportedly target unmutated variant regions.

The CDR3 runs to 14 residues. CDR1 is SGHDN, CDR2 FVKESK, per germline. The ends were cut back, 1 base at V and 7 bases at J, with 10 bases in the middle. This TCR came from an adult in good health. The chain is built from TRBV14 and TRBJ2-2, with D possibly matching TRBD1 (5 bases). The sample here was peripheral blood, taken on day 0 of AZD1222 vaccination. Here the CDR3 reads CASSQVAGFGELFF. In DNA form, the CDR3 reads TGTGCCAGCAGCCAAGTTGCAGGGTTCGGGGAGCTGTTTTTT.